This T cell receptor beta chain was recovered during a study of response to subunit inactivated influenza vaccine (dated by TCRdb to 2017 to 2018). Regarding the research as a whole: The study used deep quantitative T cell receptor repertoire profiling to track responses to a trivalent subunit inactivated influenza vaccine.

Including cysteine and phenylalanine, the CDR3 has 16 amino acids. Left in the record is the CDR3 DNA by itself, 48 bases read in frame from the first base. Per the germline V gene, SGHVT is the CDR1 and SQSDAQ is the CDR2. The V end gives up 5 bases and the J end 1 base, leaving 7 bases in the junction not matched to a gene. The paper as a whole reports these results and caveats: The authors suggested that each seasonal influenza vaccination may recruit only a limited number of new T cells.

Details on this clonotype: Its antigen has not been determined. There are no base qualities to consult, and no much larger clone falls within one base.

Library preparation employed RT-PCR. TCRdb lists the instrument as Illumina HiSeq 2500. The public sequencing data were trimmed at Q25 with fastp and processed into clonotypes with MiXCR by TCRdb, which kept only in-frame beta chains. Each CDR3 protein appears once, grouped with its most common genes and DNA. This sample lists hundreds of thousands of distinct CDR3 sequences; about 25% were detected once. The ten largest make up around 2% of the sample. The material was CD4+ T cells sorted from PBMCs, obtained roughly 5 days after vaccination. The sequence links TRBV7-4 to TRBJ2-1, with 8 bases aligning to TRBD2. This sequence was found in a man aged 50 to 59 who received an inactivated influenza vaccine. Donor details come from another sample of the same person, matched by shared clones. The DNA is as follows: TGTGCCAGCAGCGTCGGGGGGGTTGGGTCCTACAATGAGCAGTTCTTC. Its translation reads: CASSVGGVGSYNEQFF.